The TCR beta chain under discussion was sequenced for a study of cytomegalovirus exposure and HLA in healthy donors. The CDR3 is made up of 12 amino acids. In germline, CDR1 is MDHEN, CDR2 SYDVKM. With 6 bases removed from V and 9 bases from J, the gap between germline ends came to 15 bases. Regarding the study as a whole: The tendency of first-cohort TCR clusters to co-occur in the 130 or so validation repertoires was identified by a subsequent analysis. 164 TCR beta chains were listed as cytomegalovirus-associated. In vitro assays verified that three CMV-associated chains recognized CMV antigens specifically.

TCRdb's table, derived via immunoSEQ multiplex PCR, lists solely in-frame clones and lacks some. The sample has under 200,000 clones; around nine tenths are singletons. This clone has only one observation. Antigen unknown. The sequence was collected from a man in his late teens or twenties in good health and CMV-seropositive. Sequencing was performed on PBMCs. The chain uses TRBV28 and TRBJ2-7; tentatively, D is TRBD1 (6 bases). CDR3 sequence: CASSRSDRPQYF. DNA of the CDR3: TGTGCCAGCAGCCGCTCCGACAGGCCGCAGTACTTC. Together with reference TRBV28 and TRBJ2-7, the CDR3 gives the full variable domain: DVKVTQSSRYLVKRTGEKVFLECVQDMDHENMFWYRQDPGLGLRLIYFSYDVKMKEKGDIPEGYSVSREKKERFSLILESASTNQTSMYLCASSRSDRPQYFGPGTRLTVT.